The 20 T cell receptor beta chains below all came from one sample that was sequenced in a study of blood T cell repertoires in COVID-19. Assay used: immunoSEQ multiplex PCR; TCRdb lists only in-frame clones, some missing. The table records about 250,000 clones, over 80% of them present only once. Sequenced sample: PBMCs or T cells enriched from blood (not recorded which). The receptors stem from a woman aged 18-35 years who had recovered from COVID-19.

V and J are TRBV4-2 and TRBJ1-2; weak D call: TRBD1 (6 bases). Germline V lookup: CDR1 LGHNA, CDR2 YNFKEQ. This CDR3 contains 16 residues. V was trimmed by 4 bases and J by 4 bases, leaving 19 bases between them. The CDR3 region is CASSPGGAGDGYGYTF. CDR3 DNA: TGTGCCAGCAGCCCCGGGGGGGCAGGGGATGGCTATGGCTACACCTTC.

This clone was recorded once. The chain employs TRBV5-6 and TRBJ1-2, with D perhaps matching TRBD1 (6 bases). This CDR3 has 15 residues. Trimming stripped 4 bases from V and 4 bases from J, with 17 bases between. Germline V gene data show CDR1 as SGHDT and CDR2 as YYEEEE. The CDR3 sequence: CASSHDRTIFYGYTF. The CDR3 DNA follows: TGTGCCAGCAGCCACGACAGGACCATTTTCTATGGCTACACCTTC.

The chain combines TRBV24-1 with TRBJ1-2, with D perhaps matching TRBD1 (6 bases). The CDR3 covers 12 residues. V shed 3 bases and J shed 8 bases, with 9 bases lying between them. Germline V gives CDR1 KGHDR, CDR2 SFDVKD. CDR3 nucleotides: TGTGCCACCAGTGATCTGGACAGCGGCTACACCTTC. Its protein is CATSDLDSGYTF.

The rearrangement uses TRBV27 and TRBJ1-3; D is undetermined. Germline V gives CDR1 MNHEY, CDR2 SMNVEV (reference sequence). Trimming removed 6 bases from V and 4 bases from J, with 13 bases in between. CDR3 length: 14 residues. The CDR3 protein is CASRDSGRGNTIYF. In DNA form, the CDR3 reads TGTGCCAGCAGGGATTCAGGAAGGGGAAACACCATATATTTT.

This clone was counted only a few times. This chain uses TRBV14 with TRBJ2-3; no firm D call. CDR3 length equals 15 residues. The V end was cut by 4 bases, the J end by 0 bases, with 11 bases between. Germline V lookup: CDR1 SGHDN, CDR2 FVKESK. CDR3 amino acids: CASSLLEASTDTQYF. DNA of the CDR3: TGTGCCAGCAGCCTGTTAGAGGCTAGCACAGATACGCAGTATTTT.

This sequence joins TRBV7-9 and TRBJ1-1; the D gene is possibly TRBD1 (5 bases). CDR1 and CDR2 (germline): SEHNR, FQNEAQ (reference sequence). CDR3 length: 12 residues. V was pared by 6 bases and J by 6 bases, with 11 bases between. CDR3 residues: CASSFRGSEAFF. CDR3 nucleotides: TGTGCCAGCAGTTTTAGGGGATCTGAAGCTTTCTTT.

A word on this clone: Other nucleotide sequences from this sample produce the same CDR3. V usage is TRBV11-3 and J usage is TRBJ1-6; D remains ambiguous. Germline lookup yields CDR1 SGHNT and CDR2 YENEEA. This CDR3 is 13 amino acids long. Trimming took 0 bases from V and 9 from J, leaving 6 bases between them. The CDR3, as DNA: TGTGCCAGCAGCTTAGATTTAGCTTCACCCCTCCACTTT. Protein sequence: CASSLDLASPLHF.

The chain carries TRBV5-1 and TRBJ2-2, with 7 bases that match TRBD1. Unmatched junction bases numbered 5, after V lost 2 bases and J lost 1 base. Germline V gene sequence: CDR1 SGHRS, CDR2 YFSETQ. The CDR3 length is 16 residues. CDR3 region: CASSFEGARNTGELFF. CDR3 DNA: TGCGCCAGCAGCTTTGAGGGGGCGCGGAACACCGGGGAGCTGTTTTTT.

The chain is built from TRBV2 and TRBJ2-1, with unresolved D. V was cut by 8 bases and J by 7 bases, with 9 bases left in between. The germline V gene encodes CDR1 SNHLY and CDR2 FYNNEI. This CDR3 has 11 amino acids. The CDR3 reads CASYFGNEQFF. CDR3 nucleotides: TGTGCCAGCTACTTTGGTAATGAGCAGTTCTTC.

The J gene is TRBJ2-7, the V gene TRBV6-6; possibly TRBD1 for D (6 bases). Per the germline V gene, CDR1 is MNHNY and CDR2 is SVGAGI (reference sequence). This CDR3 is built from 14 residues. V lost 6 bases, J lost 4 bases, and 16 bases lay in between. As DNA, the CDR3 is TGTGCCAGCAGACAACCGGGACAAGCTTACGAGCAGTACTTC. This sequence encodes CASRQPGQAYEQYF.

CDR3 in amino acids: CASNDQQGAYGYTF. The CDR3 DNA follows: TGTGCCAGCAACGACCAACAGGGGGCCTATGGCTACACCTTC. The chain joins TRBV5-6 to TRBJ1-2; 9 nucleotides agree with TRBD1. The CDR3 runs to 14 residues. The germline gives CDR1 SGHDT, CDR2 YYEEEE. The V gene end was trimmed by 6 bases and the J gene end by 4 bases; junction bases not matched to a gene: 7.

V gene TRBV19 combines with J gene TRBJ1-1; 12 bases are a match to TRBD1. This CDR3 is built from 18 residues. V shed 5 bases, J shed 0 bases, and the junction held 10 bases outside the gene matches. Germline V gene sequence: CDR1 LNHDA, CDR2 SQIVND (reference sequence). CDR3 DNA sequence: TGTGCCAGTAGTTTCCCGGGACAGGGGGCTCTAATGAACACTGAAGCTTTCTTT. Its protein product is CASSFPGQGALMNTEAFF.

The chain employs TRBV7-9 and TRBJ2-5; a possible D gene is TRBD1 (6 bases). V dropped 5 bases and J dropped 5 bases, with 18 bases sitting between them. The CDR3 is 15 amino acids. Per the germline V gene, CDR1 is SEHNR and CDR2 is FQNEAQ (reference sequence). The DNA for the CDR3 is TGTGCCAGCAGCACCCCGACAGGAAGGGGGGAGACCCAGTACTTC. Translated, it gives CASSTPTGRGETQYF.

The V and J genes are TRBV19 and TRBJ2-1; 13 nucleotides agree with TRBD2. Germline trimming cut 3 bases from V and 8 bases from J; bases unmatched to any gene: 4. The CDR3 has 15 residues. From germline, CDR1 is LNHDA and CDR2 SQIVND (reference sequence). CDR3 in DNA: TGTGCCAGTAGTATCCCCGGACTAGCGGGAGATGAGCAGTTCTTC. Its protein product is CASSIPGLAGDEQFF.

The rearrangement links TRBV2 to TRBJ1-3; D gene uncertain. The CDR3 is 15 amino acids. Germline values: CDR1 SNHLY, CDR2 FYNNEI. Between the trimmed V and J ends, which lost 6 bases and 0 bases, there was a span of 12 bases. CDR3 protein: CASRAAGRSGNTIYF. DNA of the CDR3: TGTGCCAGCAGGGCGGCGGGCCGCTCTGGAAACACCATATATTTT.

This chain links TRBV11-2 with TRBJ2-7, with D perhaps matching TRBD1 (6 bases). The V gene's germline CDR1 is SGHAT and CDR2 FQNNGV. V lost 5 bases and J 3 bases, leaving 14 bases between the germline ends. The CDR3 contains 14 residues. CDR3 DNA sequence: TGTGCCAGCAGCACTCAGGGGCCCGACTACGAGCAGTACTTC. Translated, it gives CASSTQGPDYEQYF. The entire variable domain, with the rest obtained from reference TRBV11-2 and TRBJ2-7, is as follows: EAGVAQSPRYKIIEKRQSVAFWCNPISGHATLYWYQQILGQGPKLLIQFQNNGVVDDSQLPKDRFSAERLKGVDSTLKIQPAKLEDSAVYLCASSTQGPDYEQYFGPGTRLTVT.

The J gene is TRBJ1-1, the V gene TRBV3-1 (or the pseudogene TRBV3-2), with a possible D match to TRBD1 (6 bases). Trimming shortened V by 2 bases and J by 5 bases, and 9 bases separated the two germline ends. Germline CDR1 reads LGHDT; CDR2 reads YNNKEL (reference sequence). The CDR3 is 13 amino acids. The CDR3 DNA reads as TGTGCCAGCAGCCAACAGGGGTTGACTGAAGCTTTCTTT. Residues: CASSQQGLTEAFF.

V and J are TRBV19 and TRBJ1-2; TRBD1 aligns across 7 bases. After removal of 10 bases from V and 4 bases from J, the junction contained 9 bases not matched to a gene. Germline CDR1 reads LNHDA; CDR2 reads SQIVND (reference sequence). The length of the CDR3 is 13 residues. CDR3 in DNA: TGTGCCACCTACTACAGGGGAACCTATGGCTACACCTTC. Translation: CATYYRGTYGYTF.

This chain joins TRBV2 and TRBJ1-5; no definite D call. The CDR3 is 15 amino acids. Germline lookup yields CDR1 SNHLY and CDR2 FYNNEI. With 5 bases removed from V and 3 bases from J, the gap between germline ends came to 14 bases. CDR3 protein: CASSSLGEFNQPQHF. CDR3 nucleotides: TGTGCCAGCAGTTCCTTAGGAGAATTCAATCAGCCCCAGCATTTT.

The genes are TRBV10-3 and TRBJ1-2; TRBD1 might be the D (6 bases). CDR3 size: 12 residues. V lost 9 bases and J lost 4, with 12 bases in between. In germline, CDR1 is ENHRY, CDR2 SYGVKD. The DNA for the CDR3 is TGTGCCATGGGGGCCTCAGGCTATGGCTACACCTTC. Translated: CAMGASGYGYTF.